This TCR beta chain emerged from a study of OX40 agonist ivuxolimab in advanced cancers. Whole-study context: Of mixed ages from about 20 to 80 and averaging about 60 years, the group was around 78% male.

The germline gives CDR1 SNHLY, CDR2 FYNNEI. This CDR3 contains 15 residues. Between the trimmed V and J ends, which lost 1 base and 3 bases, there was a span of 10 bases. The study, taken as a whole, reports: People who partly responded at 0.1-3.0 mg/kg had some of the least clonal expansion seen.

Only in-frame clones appear in the TCRdb table, and some are missing; sequencing was by immunoSEQ multiplex PCR. The sample lists fewer than 140,000 clones; about nine tenths were seen once. Sampling of blood occurred at baseline, cycle 4 day 1, and cycle 7 day 1. Regarding this clone: Its antigen is undetermined.

This sample comprised CD4+ or CD8+ T cells sorted from blood, obtained in a trial of the OX40 agonist ivuxolimab. The chain recombines TRBV2 with TRBJ1-5, with D perhaps TRBD1 (5 bases). The source is an adult with an advanced solid tumor such as melanoma, head and neck, liver or kidney cancer. CDR3 DNA sequence: TGTGCCAGCAGTGAAGTTGGGGGGGTCAATCAGCCCCAGCATTTT. Translating it yields CASSEVGGVNQPQHF.